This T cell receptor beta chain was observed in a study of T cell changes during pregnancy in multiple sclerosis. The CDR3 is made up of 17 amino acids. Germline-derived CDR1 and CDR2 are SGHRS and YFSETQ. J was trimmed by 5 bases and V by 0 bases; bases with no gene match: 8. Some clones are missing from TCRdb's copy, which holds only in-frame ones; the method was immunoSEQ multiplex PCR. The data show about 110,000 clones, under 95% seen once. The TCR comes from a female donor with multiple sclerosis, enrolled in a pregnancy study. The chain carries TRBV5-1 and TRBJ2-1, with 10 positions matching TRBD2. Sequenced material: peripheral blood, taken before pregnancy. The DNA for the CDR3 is TGCGCCAGCAGCTTGGTCGCTAGCGGGGGCCAAAACAATGAGCAGTTCTTC. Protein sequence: CASSLVASGGQNNEQFF.